A single sample is the source of the 4 T cell receptor beta chains below, sequenced in a study of blood T cell repertoires in COVID-19. Method: immunoSEQ multiplex PCR; TCRdb's copy keeps in-frame clones and lacks some. The sample yields 200,000 to 300,000 clones, roughly 77% seen once. The sample comprised peripheral blood. Receptors were obtained from a woman at least 80 years old with acute or convalescent COVID-19.

A few counts support this clone. The chain is built from TRBV5-5 and TRBJ1-2; TRBD1 matches at 9 bases. The CDR3 is 15 residues long. Losses at the gene ends were 0 bases for V and 4 bases for J; bases not matched to a gene: 4. CDR1 SGHKS and CDR2 YYEKEE come from the germline V gene (reference sequence). CDR3: CASSLEGTGFYGYTF. The CDR3 DNA sequence: TGTGCCAGCAGCTTGGAAGGGACAGGGTTCTATGGCTACACCTTC.

CDR3 DNA sequence: TGTGCCAGTAGTTCGTATTCCGGGGGAAACCAGCCCCAGCATTTT. Residues: CASSSYSGGNQPQHF. The chain joins TRBV19 to TRBJ1-5; possibly TRBD1 for D (5 bases). The CDR3 has 15 amino acids. The V and J ends lost 5 bases and 7 bases respectively, with 18 bases between them. Germline V gene data show CDR1 as LNHDA and CDR2 as SQIVND (reference sequence).

J is TRBJ2-1 and V is TRBV19, with TRBD1 as a possible D gene (5 bases). This CDR3 region has 15 residues. The V end was cut by 1 base, the J end by 7 bases, with 14 bases between. CDR1 and CDR2 (germline): LNHDA, SQIVND (reference sequence). The CDR3: CASSIAQGMGNEQFF. The CDR3 region has the DNA TGTGCCAGTAGTATAGCTCAGGGAATGGGGAATGAGCAGTTCTTC.

This clone was found a few times. The chain has TRBV27 and TRBJ2-7; tentative D call: TRBD2 (6 bases). Trimming stripped 5 bases from V and 6 bases from J, with 17 bases between. Germline V gene data show CDR1 as MNHEY and CDR2 as SMNVEV (reference sequence). The CDR3 covers 14 residues. The CDR3 coding sequence is TGTGCCAGCAGTCAACGACTAGGGGCGGGCGAGCAGTACTTC. It is translated as CASSQRLGAGEQYF.